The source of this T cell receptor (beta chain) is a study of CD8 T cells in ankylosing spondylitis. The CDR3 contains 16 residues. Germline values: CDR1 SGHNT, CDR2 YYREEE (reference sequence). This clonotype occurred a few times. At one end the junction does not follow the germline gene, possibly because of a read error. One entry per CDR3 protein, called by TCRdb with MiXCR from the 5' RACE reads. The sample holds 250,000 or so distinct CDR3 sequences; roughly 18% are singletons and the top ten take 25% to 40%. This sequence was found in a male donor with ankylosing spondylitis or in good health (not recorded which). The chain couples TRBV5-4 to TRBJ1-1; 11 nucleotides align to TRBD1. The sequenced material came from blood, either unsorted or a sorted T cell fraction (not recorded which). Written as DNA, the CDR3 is TGTGCCAGCAGGTTGGGGGACAGGGGGAGAAACACTGAAGCTTTCTTT. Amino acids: CASRLGDRGRNTEAFF.